These 24 T cell receptor beta chains originate from one sample sequenced in a study of Tregs in tolerant kidney transplant recipients. Only in-frame clones appear in the TCRdb table, and some are missing; sequencing was by immunoSEQ multiplex PCR. Seen here are 95,000 to 120,000 clones, 90% observed once, and the top ten hold 0.34%. The sample here was CD4+ T cells from blood, taken before the transplant. The receptors shown here come from a human donor who received a combined kidney and bone marrow transplant.

V and J are TRBV7-2 and TRBJ2-5; possibly TRBD2 for D (6 bases). Trimming took off 1 base at V and 1 base at J, with 10 bases between the two ends. The CDR3 is made up of 15 amino acids. Germline V lookup: CDR1 SGHTA, CDR2 FQGNSA. For the CDR3, the DNA is TGTGCCAGCAGCTTAGGGTCGGGGGTCCAAGAGACCCAGTACTTC. It codes for CASSLGSGVQETQYF. Filled out from reference TRBV7-2 and TRBJ2-5, the complete variable domain reads GAGVSQSPSNKVTEKGKDVELRCDPISGHTALYWYRQSLGQGLEFLIYFQGNSAPDKSGLPSDRFSAERTGGSVSTLTIQRTQQEDSAVYLCASSLGSGVQETQYFGPGTRLLVL.

The genes are TRBV5-8 and TRBJ2-1, with TRBD1 as a possible D gene (6 bases). The CDR3 sequence is 16 residues long. Germline V gives CDR1 SGHTS, CDR2 YDEGEE. Between the trimmed V and J ends, which lost 0 bases and 0 bases, there was a span of 10 bases. The CDR3 is CASSLAADSSYNEQFF. CDR3 DNA: TGTGCCAGCAGCTTGGCAGCGGACAGCTCCTACAATGAGCAGTTCTTC.

The chain couples TRBV4-2 to TRBJ1-2; tentative D call: TRBD1 (6 bases). V was shortened by 4 bases and J by 3 bases, with 15 bases between the two germline ends. Germline lookup yields CDR1 LGHNA and CDR2 YNFKEQ. The CDR3 spans 15 residues. In DNA form, the CDR3 reads TGTGCCAGCAGCCCTACGGGACAAGGCCACTATGGCTACACCTTC. Translation gives CASSPTGQGHYGYTF.

This chain uses TRBV2 with TRBJ1-1; D remains ambiguous. Between the trimmed V and J ends, which lost 7 bases and 2 bases, there was a span of 14 bases. CDR1 is SNHLY and CDR2 is FYNNEI in the germline V gene. The CDR3 covers 14 residues. Here the CDR3 reads CASIAEATNTEAFF. The CDR3 bases are TGTGCCAGCATAGCGGAAGCGACAAACACTGAAGCTTTCTTT.

Only one count was recorded for this clone. The rearrangement uses TRBV30 and TRBJ1-1; no reliable D call. Germline assignment: CDR1 GTSNPN and CDR2 SVGIG (reference sequence). V shed 3 bases and J shed 5 bases, with 13 bases lying between them. This CDR3 comprises 13 residues. In nucleotides, the CDR3 is TGTGCCTGGAGCTTACCGGGAGGGACTGAAGCTTTCTTT. This gives the protein CAWSLPGGTEAFF.

The V gene is TRBV5-1, the J gene TRBJ1-2; tentative D call: TRBD1 (6 bases). V shed 5 bases and J shed 4 bases, with 15 bases lying between them. The germline gives CDR1 SGHRS, CDR2 YFSETQ. This CDR3 has 14 residues. The CDR3 DNA reads as TGCGCCAGCAGACCGACAGGCCAAACCTATGGCTACACCTTC. Its protein is CASRPTGQTYGYTF.

The chain employs TRBV29-1 and TRBJ2-5; possible D gene TRBD2, 5 bases. The CDR3 is 14 amino acids. The V end lost 4 bases, the J end lost 2 bases, and 14 bases lay between the germline ends. Germline V gives CDR1 SQVTM, CDR2 ANQGSEA. CDR3 loop: CSVVARGQQETQYF. The DNA for the CDR3 is TGCAGCGTTGTGGCCCGGGGTCAGCAAGAGACCCAGTACTTC.

This chain joins TRBV6-5 and TRBJ2-3; D remains unclear. From germline, CDR1 is MNHEY and CDR2 SVGAGI. The CDR3 covers 13 residues. V lost 1 base, J lost 4 bases, and 6 bases lay in between. CDR3: CASSYYRADTQYF. In DNA, the CDR3 is TGTGCCAGCAGTTACTATCGGGCAGATACGCAGTATTTT.

This sequence joins TRBV6-5 and TRBJ2-4; D gene ambiguous. V dropped 6 bases and J dropped 0 bases, with 9 bases sitting between them. Germline assignment: CDR1 MNHEY and CDR2 SVGAGI. The CDR3 extends over 14 amino acids. The CDR3 DNA follows: TGTGCCAGCAGACCAGGTTCAGCCAAAAACATTCAGTACTTC. It specifies CASRPGSAKNIQYF.

The chain employs TRBV13 and TRBJ2-3; TRBD2 is a possible D gene (5 bases). The CDR3 has 14 residues. Germline CDR1 PRHDT, CDR2 FYEKMQ (reference sequence). The germline V and J ends were trimmed by 11 bases and 3 bases, with 18 bases remaining between them. This chain's CDR3 is CAQSQRGATDTQYF. CDR3 nucleotide sequence: TGTGCCCAGTCTCAACGGGGAGCGACAGATACGCAGTATTTT.

This chain uses TRBV19 with TRBJ2-7; D is ambiguous. Per the germline V gene, CDR1 is LNHDA and CDR2 is SQIVND (reference sequence). CDR3 length: 14 residues. V lost 6 bases to trimming and J lost 4 bases, with 16 bases between them. The CDR3 loop reads CASSPNGQLYEQYF. CDR3 DNA sequence: TGTGCCAGTAGCCCTAATGGGCAGCTTTACGAGCAGTACTTC.

The chain carries TRBV18 and TRBJ2-7, with D possibly TRBD2 on 6 matching bases. The V gene's germline CDR1 is KGHSH and CDR2 LQKENI. V gave up 3 bases and J gave up 3 bases, with 18 bases separating them. This CDR3 comprises 16 residues. CDR3 region: CASSPPGRRGGYEQYF. CDR3 coding DNA: TGTGCCAGCTCACCGCCGGGGAGGCGGGGTGGCTACGAGCAGTACTTC. Drawing the rest from reference TRBV18 and TRBJ2-7, the complete variable domain is NAGVMQNPRHLVRRRGQEARLRCSPMKGHSHVYWYRQLPEEGLKFMVYLQKENIIDESGMPKERFSAEFPKEGPSILRIQQVVRGDSAAYFCASSPPGRRGGYEQYFGPGTRLTVT.

The rearrangement links TRBV11-3 to TRBJ2-3; 7 bases are a match to TRBD2. This CDR3 is built from 15 residues. Germline V CDR1 and CDR2: SGHNT, YENEEA. V lost 0 bases and J lost 3; bases outside the gene matches: 3. CDR3 DNA sequence: TGTGCCAGCAGCTTAGAGGCGGGGGTGACAGATACGCAGTATTTT. Its protein product is CASSLEAGVTDTQYF. Filled out from reference TRBV11-3 and TRBJ2-3, the complete variable domain reads EAGVVQSPRYKIIEKKQPVAFWCNPISGHNTLYWYLQNLGQGPELLIRYENEEAVDDSQLPKDRFSAERLKGVDSTLKIQPAELGDSAVYLCASSLEAGVTDTQYFGPGTRLTVL.

The rearrangement uses TRBV6-1 and TRBJ2-7, with D possibly TRBD1 on 6 matching bases. V lost 3 bases, J lost 1 base, and 16 bases lay in between. CDR3 length: 16 amino acids. Per the germline V gene, CDR1 is MNHNS and CDR2 is SASEGT. CDR3 in DNA: TGTGCCAGCAGTGATATATGGGGGCGCCTTTCCTACGAGCAGTACTTC. Its protein product is CASSDIWGRLSYEQYF.

This rearrangement joins TRBV5-1 to TRBJ1-1; D not resolved. This CDR3 is 14 amino acids long. CDR1 SGHRS and CDR2 YFSETQ come from the germline V gene. The germline V and J ends were trimmed by 3 bases and 4 bases, with 13 bases remaining between them. DNA for the CDR3: TGCGCCAGCAGCTCTGGGCCAGGCAGCACTGAAGCTTTCTTT. Translating it yields CASSSGPGSTEAFF. Combining the CDR3 with reference TRBV5-1 and TRBJ1-1 gives the whole variable domain KAGVTQTPRYLIKTRGQQVTLSCSPISGHRSVSWYQQTPGQGLQFLFEYFSETQRNKGNFPGRFSGRQFSNSRSEMNVSTLELGDSALYLCASSSGPGSTEAFFGQGTRLTVV.

The CDR3, as DNA: TGTGCCAGCAAAACAGGGGTGGACTATGGCTACACCTTC. This encodes CASKTGVDYGYTF. The rearrangement uses TRBV6-5 and TRBJ1-2; 7 bases match TRBD1. The CDR3 contains 13 residues. The V segment lost 7 bases and the J segment 3 bases; nucleotides outside the gene matches: 5. Germline V gene sequence: CDR1 MNHEY, CDR2 SVGAGI.

The gene calls are TRBV7-2 and TRBJ2-7; D is undetermined. Trimming took off 5 bases at V and 5 bases at J, with 13 bases between the two ends. CDR1 is SGHTA, CDR2 FQGNSA, per germline. The CDR3 spans 13 residues. CDR3 in DNA: TGTGCCAGCAGCCCGCGGCTTGTGGACGAGCAGTACTTC. Protein product: CASSPRLVDEQYF.

This chain uses TRBV4-3 with TRBJ2-7; 10 nucleotides agree with TRBD2. The trim removed 0 bases at V and 4 bases at J, leaving 6 bases unmatched. The CDR3 is 16 residues long. The germline CDR1 and CDR2 sequences are LGHNA and YSLEER. The CDR3 here is CASSQDLVSGRYEQYF. CDR3 nucleotides: TGCGCCAGCAGCCAAGATTTGGTTAGCGGGAGGTACGAGCAGTACTTC.

The J gene is TRBJ1-5, the V gene TRBV25-1; D gene uncertain. The CDR3 runs 15 residues. The V gene's germline CDR1 is MGHDK and CDR2 SYGVNS. Between the trimmed V and J ends, which lost 4 bases and 2 bases, there was a span of 12 bases. The CDR3 loop reads CASSGSWEGNQPQHF. CDR3 sequence (DNA): TGTGCCAGCAGTGGGTCTTGGGAGGGCAATCAGCCCCAGCATTTT.

The chain uses TRBV29-1 and TRBJ1-2, with D possibly being TRBD1 (6 bases). Looked up from germline, CDR1 is SQVTM and CDR2 is ANQGSEA. Trimming cost V 4 bases and J 4 bases, with 13 bases left between them. The CDR3 length is 13 residues. The CDR3 spells CSVVRQGSYGYTF. The CDR3, as DNA: TGCAGCGTTGTGAGGCAGGGGAGCTATGGCTACACCTTC.

V usage is TRBV12-5 and J usage is TRBJ1-6; tentatively, D is TRBD1 (6 bases). Trimming left V 6 bases short and J 13 bases short, with 19 bases between. Germline V lookup: CDR1 LGHNT, CDR2 FRNRAP. This CDR3 region has 14 residues. For the CDR3, the DNA is TGTGCTAGTGGAGAGACAGGAATCGGCGGGCCCCTCCACTTT. Its protein product is CASGETGIGGPLHF.

The chain couples TRBV28 to TRBJ1-1; D may be TRBD1 (5 bases). V was trimmed by 4 bases and J by 6 bases, leaving 15 bases between them. The CDR3 spans 14 residues. Germline V gene lookup returns CDR1 MDHEN and CDR2 SYDVKM. The CDR3 sequence is CASSSRRRGSEAFF. In nucleotides, the CDR3 is TGTGCCAGCAGTTCTCGTCGTAGGGGATCTGAAGCTTTCTTT. Complete variable domain (other parts from reference TRBV28 and TRBJ1-1): DVKVTQSSRYLVKRTGEKVFLECVQDMDHENMFWYRQDPGLGLRLIYFSYDVKMKEKGDIPEGYSVSREKKERFSLILESASTNQTSMYLCASSSRRRGSEAFFGQGTRLTVV.

V and J are TRBV7-2 and TRBJ1-1, with D perhaps TRBD1 (6 bases). Germline assignment: CDR1 SGHTA and CDR2 FQGNSA. The CDR3 runs 13 residues. The ends were cut back, 5 bases at V and 3 bases at J, with 10 bases in the middle. The CDR3 DNA sequence: TGTGCCAGCAGCCGCGGGGGCCACACTGAAGCTTTCTTT. This translates into CASSRGGHTEAFF.

The genes are TRBV19 and TRBJ2-1; D perhaps matches TRBD2 (6 bases). The germline V gene has CDR1 LNHDA and CDR2 SQIVND (reference sequence). V lost 1 base, J lost 8 bases, and 9 bases lay in between. The CDR3 is 13 amino acids. The CDR3 DNA reads as TGTGCCAGTAGTATAGGCCCGGGGGATGAGCAGTTCTTC. Amino acids: CASSIGPGDEQFF.